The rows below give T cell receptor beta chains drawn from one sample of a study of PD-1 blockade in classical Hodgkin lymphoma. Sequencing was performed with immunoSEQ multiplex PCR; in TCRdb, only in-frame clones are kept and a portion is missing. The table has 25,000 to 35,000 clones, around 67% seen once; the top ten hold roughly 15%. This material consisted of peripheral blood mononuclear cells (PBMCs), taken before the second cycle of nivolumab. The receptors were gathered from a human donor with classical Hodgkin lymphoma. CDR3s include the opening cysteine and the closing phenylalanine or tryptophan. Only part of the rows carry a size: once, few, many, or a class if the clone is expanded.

cdr3_aa: CASRGAGVTQYF
v_call: TRBV2
clone_size: NA
j_call: TRBJ2-5

cdr3_aa: CASSPGQGSYGYTF
v_call: TRBV5-4
clone_size: NA
j_call: TRBJ1-2

cdr3_aa: CASSIPPKMEVARLYGYTF
v_call: TRBV19
clone_size: NA
j_call: TRBJ1-2

cdr3_aa: CASSSPWTGGQETQYF
v_call: TRBV5-4
clone_size: NA
j_call: TRBJ2-5

cdr3_aa: CASSLQGGRSETQYF
v_call: TRBV5-1
clone_size: NA
j_call: TRBJ2-5

cdr3_aa: CASGLGRPRGEAFF
v_call: TRBV6-1
clone_size: once
j_call: TRBJ1-1

cdr3_aa: CADGQGITEAFF
v_call: TRBV2
clone_size: few
j_call: TRBJ1-1

cdr3_aa: CASTKGQGDAGELFF
v_call: TRBV6-5
clone_size: NA
j_call: TRBJ2-2

cdr3_aa: CASSQDEVAGTFLGYTF
v_call: TRBV4-3
clone_size: NA
j_call: TRBJ1-2

cdr3_aa: CASASSGWGEQYF
v_call: TRBV27
clone_size: medium-sized
j_call: TRBJ2-7

cdr3_aa: CASSFVLYNSPLHF
v_call: TRBV7-8
clone_size: NA
j_call: TRBJ1-6

cdr3_aa: CASSALGTAGNTIYF
v_call: TRBV25-1
clone_size: NA
j_call: TRBJ1-3

cdr3_aa: CASSLQAPNSGNTIYF
v_call: TRBV7-9
clone_size: NA
j_call: TRBJ1-3

cdr3_aa: CASSLVADRGPTDTQYF
v_call: TRBV7-2
clone_size: NA
j_call: TRBJ2-3

cdr3_aa: CASRDPGGQETQYF
v_call: TRBV6-1
clone_size: NA
j_call: TRBJ2-5

cdr3_aa: CASSAGYNTDTQYF
v_call: TRBV6-4
clone_size: NA
j_call: TRBJ2-3

cdr3_aa: CASRESFTGELFF
v_call: TRBV11-2
clone_size: NA
j_call: TRBJ2-2

cdr3_aa: CASKQGNQPQHF
v_call: TRBV6-5
clone_size: few
j_call: TRBJ1-5

cdr3_aa: CASSLTGGGDTQYF
v_call: TRBV7-2
clone_size: NA
j_call: TRBJ2-3

cdr3_aa: CASSQDPGNTRQFF
v_call: TRBV4-1
clone_size: NA
j_call: TRBJ2-1

cdr3_aa: CASSLGSGASYNEQFF
v_call: TRBV11-2
clone_size: NA
j_call: TRBJ2-1

cdr3_aa: CSVGVRGSTEAFF
v_call: TRBV29-1
clone_size: NA
j_call: TRBJ1-1

cdr3_aa: CASSYTISGNTIYF
v_call: TRBV6-5
clone_size: NA
j_call: TRBJ1-3

cdr3_aa: CASSLDSYNEQFF
v_call: TRBV5-5
clone_size: NA
j_call: TRBJ2-1

cdr3_aa: CASSPGTAYGYTF
v_call: TRBV9
clone_size: NA
j_call: TRBJ1-2

cdr3_aa: CASSQVPGLPYEQYF
v_call: TRBV4-1
clone_size: NA
j_call: TRBJ2-7

cdr3_aa: CASSFSASYEQYF
v_call: TRBV6-5
clone_size: NA
j_call: TRBJ2-7

cdr3_aa: CASSSWGQGYNEQFF
v_call: TRBV28
clone_size: NA
j_call: TRBJ2-1

cdr3_aa: CASSRTTTNEKLFF
v_call: TRBV7-8
clone_size: NA
j_call: TRBJ1-4

cdr3_aa: CASSPGQGNTEAFF
v_call: TRBV5-4
clone_size: NA
j_call: TRBJ1-1

cdr3_aa: CASSYGTGAKNIQYF
v_call: TRBV6-5
clone_size: NA
j_call: TRBJ2-4

cdr3_aa: CAISESSWDSEEQFF
v_call: TRBV10-3
clone_size: NA
j_call: TRBJ2-1

cdr3_aa: CASFSPLGIQYF
v_call: TRBV2
clone_size: NA
j_call: TRBJ2-4

cdr3_aa: CASSLEAGGNQPQHF
v_call: TRBV28
clone_size: NA
j_call: TRBJ1-5

cdr3_aa: CASSSSGTVNTEAFF
v_call: TRBV11-2
clone_size: NA
j_call: TRBJ1-1

cdr3_aa: CASSPPGEAVHYTF
v_call: TRBV18
clone_size: few
j_call: TRBJ1-2

cdr3_aa: CASSPQGGVQETQYF
v_call: TRBV5-1
clone_size: NA
j_call: TRBJ2-5

cdr3_aa: CASRYRGGGYNEQFF
v_call: TRBV2
clone_size: NA
j_call: TRBJ2-1

cdr3_aa: CASSHREGQPQHF
v_call: TRBV7-6
clone_size: few
j_call: TRBJ1-5

cdr3_aa: CASSAMTAYNEQFF
v_call: TRBV9
clone_size: NA
j_call: TRBJ2-1